These 10 T cell receptor beta chains were all obtained from the same sample, sequenced in a study of blood T cell repertoires in COVID-19 (dated by TCRdb to 2020 to 2021). The library was obtained by the immunoSEQ multiplex PCR assay. TCRdb mirrors the immuneACCESS table, restricted to in-frame sequences. Some clones are absent from its copies; in checked studies, under half trace to an unresolved V gene, and the reason for the others is unknown. The sample yields 55,000 to 80,000 clones; over 75% were counted once. The ten largest account for 2% to 2.5% of the sample. Sequenced input: peripheral blood. All receptors come from a human donor in a cohort sampled during active COVID-19.

Only a few counts were recorded for this clone. This sequence joins TRBV2 and TRBJ2-1; 11 bases align to TRBD2. Germline lookup yields CDR1 SNHLY and CDR2 FYNNEI. Losses at the gene ends were 8 bases for V and 6 bases for J; bases not matched to a gene: 3. CDR3 size: 13 residues. CDR3 residues: CASSGTSGNEQFF. For the CDR3, the DNA is TGTGCCAGCTCCGGGACTAGCGGCAATGAGCAGTTCTTC. The whole variable domain, remainder taken from reference TRBV2 and TRBJ2-1, is EPEVTQTPSHQVTQMGQEVILRCVPISNHLYFYWYRQILGQKVEFLVSFYNNEISEKSEIFDDQFSVERPDGSNFTLKIRSTKLEDSAMYFCASSGTSGNEQFFGPGTRLTVL.

J is TRBJ2-3 and V is TRBV7-9; D gene ambiguous. Per the germline V gene, CDR1 is SEHNR and CDR2 is FQNEAQ (reference sequence). The CDR3 is made up of 14 amino acids. The V gene lost 3 bases and the J gene lost 6 bases, with 13 bases spanning the gap. This CDR3 reads CASSFAGAGDTQYF. The CDR3 nucleotides read TGTGCCAGCAGCTTTGCAGGTGCAGGCGATACGCAGTATTTT.

The V call is TRBV6-5, the J call TRBJ1-1, with TRBD1 matching over 9 bases. The length of the CDR3 is 15 residues. V lost 7 bases, J lost 5 bases, and 11 bases stayed unmatched. The germline gives CDR1 MNHEY, CDR2 SVGAGI. The CDR3, as DNA: TGTGCCAGCACAAAGCCCGGGACAGGGAGAACTGAAGCTTTCTTT. This encodes CASTKPGTGRTEAFF.

The gene calls are TRBV30 and TRBJ1-1, with a possible D match to TRBD1 (6 bases). V lost 4 bases to trimming and J lost 1 base, with 7 bases between them. CDR1 is GTSNPN, CDR2 SVGIG, per germline (reference sequence). This CDR3 has 12 residues. The DNA of the CDR3 is TGTGCCTGGACGGACAGGAACACTGAAGCTTTCTTT. It encodes CAWTDRNTEAFF.

The chain carries TRBV10-3 and TRBJ2-7; no clear D. Trimming took 3 bases from V and 1 from J, leaving 16 bases between them. This CDR3 is built from 16 residues. The germline V gene encodes CDR1 ENHRY and CDR2 SYGVKD. CDR3 DNA: TGTGCCATCAGTGAATCTTGGGCAGACGTGTCCTACGAGCAGTACTTC. Translation: CAISESWADVSYEQYF.

V usage is TRBV12-3 or TRBV12-4 and J usage is TRBJ2-2; the D gene is possibly TRBD1 (5 bases). This CDR3 is built from 13 residues. V dropped 2 bases and J dropped 6 bases, with 7 bases sitting between them. CDR3 coding DNA: TGTGCCAGCAGTTTATTAGGGGCCGGGGAGCTGTTTTTT. This translates into CASSLLGAGELFF.

The genes are TRBV9 and TRBJ2-3; TRBD2 aligns across 14 bases. V trimming: 3 bases; J trimming: 8 bases; junction bases outside the gene matches: 8. Germline V gene sequence: CDR1 SGDLS, CDR2 YYNGEE. The CDR3 has 16 residues. The CDR3 sequence is CASSETSGGAVATQYF. CDR3 nucleotide sequence: TGTGCCAGCAGCGAGACTAGCGGGGGGGCCGTAGCTACGCAGTATTTT.

V and J are TRBV6-5 and TRBJ1-1; D gene uncertain. Germline V gene sequence: CDR1 MNHEY, CDR2 SVGAGI. V was trimmed by 6 bases and J by 0 bases, leaving 8 bases between them. The CDR3 covers 13 residues. The chain's CDR3 is CASRRHVNTEAFF. In DNA, the CDR3 is TGTGCCAGCAGAAGACACGTGAACACTGAAGCTTTCTTT.

This rearrangement joins TRBV28 to TRBJ1-6; D perhaps matches TRBD1 (5 bases). Deletions cut 2 bases from V and 16 bases from J, with 9 bases between. This CDR3 is 11 amino acids long. CDR1 is MDHEN, CDR2 SYDVKM, per germline. CDR3 sequence (DNA): TGTGCCAGCAGTTTACCCGGGGGACTCCACTTT. As protein: CASSLPGGLHF.

The chain has TRBV6-1 and TRBJ1-6; D is undetermined. Germline loops: CDR1 MNHNS, CDR2 SASEGT. The CDR3 is made up of 17 amino acids. V lost 4 bases and J 0 bases, leaving 13 bases between the germline ends. The CDR3 loop is CASSVVVASSYNSPLHF. The CDR3 nucleotides are TGTGCCAGCAGTGTAGTGGTAGCTAGCTCCTATAATTCACCCCTCCACTTT.